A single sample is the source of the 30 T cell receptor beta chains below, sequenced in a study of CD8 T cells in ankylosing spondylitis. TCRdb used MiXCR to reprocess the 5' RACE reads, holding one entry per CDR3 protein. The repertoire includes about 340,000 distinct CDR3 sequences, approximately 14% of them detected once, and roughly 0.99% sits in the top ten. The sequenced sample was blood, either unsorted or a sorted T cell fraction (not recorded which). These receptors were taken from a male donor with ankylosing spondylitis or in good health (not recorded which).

CDR3 DNA: TGCAGTGCTATAGCGGGATACCCAGATACGCAGTATTTT. Protein product: CSAIAGYPDTQYF. V usage is TRBV20-1 and J usage is TRBJ2-3; 8 bases map to TRBD2. This CDR3 has 13 amino acids. The V gene end was trimmed by 4 bases and the J gene end by 4 bases; junction bases not matched to a gene: 4. Germline values: CDR1 DFQATT, CDR2 SNEGSKA (reference sequence).

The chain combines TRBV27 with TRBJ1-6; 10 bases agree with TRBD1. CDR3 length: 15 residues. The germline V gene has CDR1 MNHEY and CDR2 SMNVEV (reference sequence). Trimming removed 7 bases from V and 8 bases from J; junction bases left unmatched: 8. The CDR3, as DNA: TGTGCCAGCAACCCCGGGACAGGGGTATATTCACCCCTCCACTTT. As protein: CASNPGTGVYSPLHF.

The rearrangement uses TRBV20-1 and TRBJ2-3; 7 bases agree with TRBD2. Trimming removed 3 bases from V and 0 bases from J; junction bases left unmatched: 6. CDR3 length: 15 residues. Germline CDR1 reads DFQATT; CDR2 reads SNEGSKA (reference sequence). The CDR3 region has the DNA TGCAGTGCTAGTCAGACTAGCAGTAGCACAGATACGCAGTATTTT. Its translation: CSASQTSSSTDTQYF.

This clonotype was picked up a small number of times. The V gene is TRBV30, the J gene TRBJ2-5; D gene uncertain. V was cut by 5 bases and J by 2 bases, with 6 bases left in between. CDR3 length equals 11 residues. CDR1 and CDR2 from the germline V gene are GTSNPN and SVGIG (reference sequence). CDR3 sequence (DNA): TGTGCCTGGTTGGGGCAAGAGACCCAGTACTTC. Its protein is CAWLGQETQYF.

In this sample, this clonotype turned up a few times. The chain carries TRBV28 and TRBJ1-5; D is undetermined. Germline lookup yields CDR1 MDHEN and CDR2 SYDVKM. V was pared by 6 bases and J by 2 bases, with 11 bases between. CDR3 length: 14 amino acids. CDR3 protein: CASSVLTGNQPQHF. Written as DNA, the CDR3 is TGTGCCAGCAGCGTTTTAACCGGCAATCAGCCCCAGCATTTT.

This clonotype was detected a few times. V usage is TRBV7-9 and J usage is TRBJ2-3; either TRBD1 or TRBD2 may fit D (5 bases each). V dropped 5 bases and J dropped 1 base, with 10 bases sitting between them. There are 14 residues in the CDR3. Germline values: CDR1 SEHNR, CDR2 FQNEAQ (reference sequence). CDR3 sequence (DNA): TGTGCCAGCAGCGAAGGGACGGGCACAGATACGCAGTATTTT. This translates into CASSEGTGTDTQYF.

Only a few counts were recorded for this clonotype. The CDR3 sequence is CASSPTSGSWETQYF. The DNA for the CDR3 is TGCGCCAGCAGCCCCACTAGCGGGAGTTGGGAGACCCAGTACTTC. The chain combines TRBV5-1 with TRBJ2-5, with 11 bases fitting TRBD2. V lost 4 bases, J lost 5 bases, and 7 bases stayed unmatched. The CDR3 contains 15 residues. CDR1 SGHRS and CDR2 YFSETQ come from the germline V gene.

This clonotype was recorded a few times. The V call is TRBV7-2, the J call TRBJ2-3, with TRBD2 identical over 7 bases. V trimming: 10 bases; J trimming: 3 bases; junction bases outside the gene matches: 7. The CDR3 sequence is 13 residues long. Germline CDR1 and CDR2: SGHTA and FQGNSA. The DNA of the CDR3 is TGTGCCAATGCTCAGGGAGGGACAGATACGCAGTATTTT. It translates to CANAQGGTDTQYF.

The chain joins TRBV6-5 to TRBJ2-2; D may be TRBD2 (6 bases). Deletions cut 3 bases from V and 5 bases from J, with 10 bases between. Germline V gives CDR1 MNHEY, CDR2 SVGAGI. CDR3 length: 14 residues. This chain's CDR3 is CASSYEGRTGELFF. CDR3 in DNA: TGTGCCAGCAGTTATGAGGGGAGGACCGGGGAGCTGTTTTTT.

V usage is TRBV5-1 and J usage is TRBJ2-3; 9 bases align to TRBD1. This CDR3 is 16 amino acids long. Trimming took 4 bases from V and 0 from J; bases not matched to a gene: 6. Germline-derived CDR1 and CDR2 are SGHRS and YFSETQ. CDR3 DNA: TGCGCCAGCAGCCGTGGGGGACAGGGAAGCACAGATACGCAGTATTTT. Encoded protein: CASSRGGQGSTDTQYF.

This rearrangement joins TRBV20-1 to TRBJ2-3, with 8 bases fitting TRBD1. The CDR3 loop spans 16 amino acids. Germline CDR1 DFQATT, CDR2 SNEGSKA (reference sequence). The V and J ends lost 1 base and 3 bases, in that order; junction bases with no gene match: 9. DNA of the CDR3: TGCAGTGCTAGAGGGACAGGGAGAAGGAGGACAGATACGCAGTATTTT. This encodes CSARGTGRRRTDTQYF.

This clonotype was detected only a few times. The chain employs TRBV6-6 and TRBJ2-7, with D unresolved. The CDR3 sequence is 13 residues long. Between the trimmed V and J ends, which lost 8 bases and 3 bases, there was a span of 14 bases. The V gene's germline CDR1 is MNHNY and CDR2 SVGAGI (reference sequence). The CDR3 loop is CASSGSRFYEQYF. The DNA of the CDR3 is TGTGCCAGCTCTGGCTCTCGGTTCTACGAGCAGTACTTC.

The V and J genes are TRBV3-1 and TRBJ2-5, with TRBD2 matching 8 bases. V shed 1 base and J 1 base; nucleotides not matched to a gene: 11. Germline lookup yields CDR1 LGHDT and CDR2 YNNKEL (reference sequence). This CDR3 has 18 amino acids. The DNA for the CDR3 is TGTGCCAGCAGCCAAGTATCGGGGGGGCCGGGTTCCCAAGAGACCCAGTACTTC. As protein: CASSQVSGGPGSQETQYF.

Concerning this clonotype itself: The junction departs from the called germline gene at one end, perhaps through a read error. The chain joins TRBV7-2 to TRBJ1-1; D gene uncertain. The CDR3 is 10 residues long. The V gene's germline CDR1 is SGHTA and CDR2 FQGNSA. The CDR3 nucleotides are TGTGCCAGCAGCTTAACGGGAGCTTACTTT. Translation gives CASSLTGAYF.

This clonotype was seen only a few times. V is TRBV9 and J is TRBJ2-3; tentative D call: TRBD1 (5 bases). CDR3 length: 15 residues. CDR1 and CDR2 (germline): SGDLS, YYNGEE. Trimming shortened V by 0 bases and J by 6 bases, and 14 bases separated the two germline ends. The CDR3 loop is CASSVAFQGLDTQYF. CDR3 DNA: TGTGCCAGCAGCGTAGCCTTCCAGGGATTGGATACGCAGTATTTT.

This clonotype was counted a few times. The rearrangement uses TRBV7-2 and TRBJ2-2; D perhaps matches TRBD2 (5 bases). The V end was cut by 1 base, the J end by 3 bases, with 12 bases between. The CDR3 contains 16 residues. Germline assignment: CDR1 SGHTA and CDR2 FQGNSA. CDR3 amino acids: CASSLVSGVDTGELFF. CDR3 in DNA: TGTGCCAGCAGCTTAGTCTCCGGGGTAGACACCGGGGAGCTGTTTTTT.

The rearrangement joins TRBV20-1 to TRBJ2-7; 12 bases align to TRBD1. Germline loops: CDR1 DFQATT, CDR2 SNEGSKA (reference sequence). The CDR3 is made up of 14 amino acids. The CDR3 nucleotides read TGCAGCGGGACAGGGGGCGCGGCTCTCGGCGAGCAGTACTTC. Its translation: CSGTGGAALGEQYF.

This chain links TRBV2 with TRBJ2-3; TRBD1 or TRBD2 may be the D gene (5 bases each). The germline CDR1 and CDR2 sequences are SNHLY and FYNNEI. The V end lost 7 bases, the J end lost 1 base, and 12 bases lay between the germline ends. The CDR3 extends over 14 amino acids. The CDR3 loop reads CASIGAAGTDTQYF. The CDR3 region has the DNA TGTGCCAGCATCGGGGCGGCGGGCACAGATACGCAGTATTTT.

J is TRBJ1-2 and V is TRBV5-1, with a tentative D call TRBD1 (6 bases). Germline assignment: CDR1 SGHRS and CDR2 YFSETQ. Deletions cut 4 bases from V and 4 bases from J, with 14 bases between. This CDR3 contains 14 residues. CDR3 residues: CASSPSEGGYGYTF. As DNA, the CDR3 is TGCGCCAGCAGCCCGAGCGAAGGGGGCTATGGCTACACCTTC.

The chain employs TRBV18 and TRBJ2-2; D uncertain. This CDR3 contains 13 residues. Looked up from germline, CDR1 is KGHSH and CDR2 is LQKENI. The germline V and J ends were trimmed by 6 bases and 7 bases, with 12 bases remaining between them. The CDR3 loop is CASSTNRGGELFF. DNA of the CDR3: TGTGCCAGCTCCACCAACCGAGGCGGGGAGCTGTTTTTT.

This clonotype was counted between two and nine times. The CDR3 bases are TGTGCCAGCACCACAGTTAGCACTGAAGCTTTCTTT. It encodes CASTTVSTEAFF. This chain links TRBV12-3 or TRBV12-4 with TRBJ1-1; no reliable D call. The germline V and J ends were trimmed by 7 bases and 4 bases, with 10 bases remaining between them. The CDR3 covers 12 residues.

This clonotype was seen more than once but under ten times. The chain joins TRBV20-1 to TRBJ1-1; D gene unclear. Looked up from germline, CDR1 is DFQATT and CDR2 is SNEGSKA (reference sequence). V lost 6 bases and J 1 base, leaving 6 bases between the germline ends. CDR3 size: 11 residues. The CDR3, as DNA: TGCAGTGCAAGCGGGAACACTGAAGCTTTCTTT. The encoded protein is CSASGNTEAFF.

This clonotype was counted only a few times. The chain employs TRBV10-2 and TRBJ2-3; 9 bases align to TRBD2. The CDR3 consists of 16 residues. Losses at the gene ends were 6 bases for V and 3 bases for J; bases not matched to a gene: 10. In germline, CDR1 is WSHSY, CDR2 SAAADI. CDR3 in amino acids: CASSDSLAGITDTQYF. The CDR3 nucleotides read TGCGCCAGCAGCGACTCGCTAGCGGGGATAACAGATACGCAGTATTTT.

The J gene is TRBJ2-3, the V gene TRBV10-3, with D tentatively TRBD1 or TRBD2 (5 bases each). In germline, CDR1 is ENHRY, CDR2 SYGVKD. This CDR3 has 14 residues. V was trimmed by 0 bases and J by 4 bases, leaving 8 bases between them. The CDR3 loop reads CAISESGTADTQYF. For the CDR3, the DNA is TGTGCCATCAGTGAGTCTGGGACCGCAGATACGCAGTATTTT.

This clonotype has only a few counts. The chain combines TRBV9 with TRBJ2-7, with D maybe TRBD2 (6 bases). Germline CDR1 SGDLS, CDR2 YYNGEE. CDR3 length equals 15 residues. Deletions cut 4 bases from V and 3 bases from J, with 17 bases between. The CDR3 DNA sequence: TGTGCCAGCAGCCCCACTAGGGAGGCCCTCTACGAGCAGTACTTC. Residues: CASSPTREALYEQYF.

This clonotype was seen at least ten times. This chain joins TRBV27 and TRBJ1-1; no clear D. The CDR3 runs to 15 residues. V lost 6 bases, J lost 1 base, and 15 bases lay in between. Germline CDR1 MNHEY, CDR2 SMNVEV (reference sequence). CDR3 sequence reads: CASSLTRATNTEAFF. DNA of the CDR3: TGTGCCAGCAGCCTTACCCGGGCCACGAACACTGAAGCTTTCTTT.

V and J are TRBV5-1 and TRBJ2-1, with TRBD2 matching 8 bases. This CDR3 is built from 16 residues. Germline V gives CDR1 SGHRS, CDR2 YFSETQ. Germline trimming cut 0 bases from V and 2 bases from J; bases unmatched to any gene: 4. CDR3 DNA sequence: TGCGCCAGCAGCTTGGCATCGGGGGGGCCCTACAATGAGCAGTTCTTC. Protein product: CASSLASGGPYNEQFF. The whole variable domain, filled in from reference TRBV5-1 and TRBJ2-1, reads KAGVTQTPRYLIKTRGQQVTLSCSPISGHRSVSWYQQTPGQGLQFLFEYFSETQRNKGNFPGRFSGRQFSNSRSEMNVSTLELGDSALYLCASSLASGGPYNEQFFGPGTRLTVL.

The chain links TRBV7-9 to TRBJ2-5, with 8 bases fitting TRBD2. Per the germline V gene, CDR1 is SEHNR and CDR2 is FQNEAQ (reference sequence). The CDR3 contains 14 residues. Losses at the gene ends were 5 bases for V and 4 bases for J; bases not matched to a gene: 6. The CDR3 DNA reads TGTGCCAGCAGCACCGGGACTAGTGGAGAGACCCAGTACTTC. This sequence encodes CASSTGTSGETQYF.

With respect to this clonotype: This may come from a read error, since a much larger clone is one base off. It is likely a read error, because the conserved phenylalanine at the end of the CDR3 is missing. This CDR3 reads CASSLYRTAETQYS. The CDR3 DNA follows: TGTGCCAGCAGTTTATACCGGACAGCAGAGACCCAGTACTCC. The V gene is TRBV28, the J gene TRBJ2-5; a possible D gene is TRBD1 (6 bases). This CDR3 comprises 14 residues. V lost 1 base and J 4 bases, leaving 10 bases between the germline ends. Germline V gene data show CDR1 as MDHEN and CDR2 as SYDVKM.

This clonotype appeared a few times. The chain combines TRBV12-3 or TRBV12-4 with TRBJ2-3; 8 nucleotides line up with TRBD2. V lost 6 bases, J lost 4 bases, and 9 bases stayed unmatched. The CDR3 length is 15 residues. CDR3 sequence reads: CASRGTSGAADTQYF. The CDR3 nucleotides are TGTGCCAGCAGGGGGACTAGTGGTGCTGCAGATACGCAGTATTTT.